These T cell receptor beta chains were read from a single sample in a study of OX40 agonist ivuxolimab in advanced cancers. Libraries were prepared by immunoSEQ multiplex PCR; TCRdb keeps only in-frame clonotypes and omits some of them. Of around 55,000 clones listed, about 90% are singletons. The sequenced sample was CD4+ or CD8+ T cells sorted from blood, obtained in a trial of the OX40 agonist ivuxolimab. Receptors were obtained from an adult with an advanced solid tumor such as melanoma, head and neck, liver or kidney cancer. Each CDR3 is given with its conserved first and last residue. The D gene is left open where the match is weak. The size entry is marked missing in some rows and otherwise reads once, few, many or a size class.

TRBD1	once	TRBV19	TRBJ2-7	CASTQGQRSYEQYF
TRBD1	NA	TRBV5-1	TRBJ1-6	CASSLAGTGTSPLHF
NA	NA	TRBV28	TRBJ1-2	CASSLAWTVYGYTF
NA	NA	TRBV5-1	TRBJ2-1	CASSRTDVSYNEQFF
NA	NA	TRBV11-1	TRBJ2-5	CASSRDQNQETQYF
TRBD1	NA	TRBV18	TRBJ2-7	CAGGQGAREQYF
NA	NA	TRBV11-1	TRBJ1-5	CASSLAHDQPQHF
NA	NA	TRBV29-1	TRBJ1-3	CSVESPIGTNPGNTIYF
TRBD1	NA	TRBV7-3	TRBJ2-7	CASSPSRGQGYEQYF
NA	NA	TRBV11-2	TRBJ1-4	CASSSTTKHLRAGELFF
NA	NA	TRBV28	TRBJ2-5	CASSLEVGVTQYF
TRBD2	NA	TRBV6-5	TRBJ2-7	CASSYSGLAGVYEQYF
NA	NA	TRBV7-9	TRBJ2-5	CASSSGVTAGETQYF
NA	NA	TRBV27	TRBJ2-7	CASRRDTYSYEQYF
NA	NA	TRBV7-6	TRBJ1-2	CASSSTDYGYTF
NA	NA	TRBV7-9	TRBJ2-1	CASSTLSTGLLTGNEQFF
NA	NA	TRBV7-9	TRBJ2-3	CASSLAGRTDTQYF
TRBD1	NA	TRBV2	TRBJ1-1	CASTSGGRLNTEAFF
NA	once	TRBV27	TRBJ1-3	CASSWRGSGNTIYF
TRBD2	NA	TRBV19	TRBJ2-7	CASSILAASYEQYF
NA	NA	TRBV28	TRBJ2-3	CASGPVADTQYF
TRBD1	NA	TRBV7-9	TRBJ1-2	CASSRQGGIGHGYTF
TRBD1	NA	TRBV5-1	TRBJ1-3	CASSLRTGAGNTIYF
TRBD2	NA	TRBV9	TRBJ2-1	CASSPEIGRAPEQFF
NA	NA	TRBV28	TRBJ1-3	CASSLHLDSGNTIYF
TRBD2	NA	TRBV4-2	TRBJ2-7	CASSQDLSSTSGSSSYEQYF
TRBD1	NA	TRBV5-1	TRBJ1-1	CASAPHTGTGDTEAFF
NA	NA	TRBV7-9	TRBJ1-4	CASSLGREKLFF
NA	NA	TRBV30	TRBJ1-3	CAWGAGNTIYF
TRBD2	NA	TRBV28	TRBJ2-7	CASSLPGLAGYEQYF
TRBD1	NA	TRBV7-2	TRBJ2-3	CASSRDSTQYF
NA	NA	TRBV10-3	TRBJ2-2	CAIRSGMISASNTGELFF
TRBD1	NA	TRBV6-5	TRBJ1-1	CASSLDRDGSEAFF
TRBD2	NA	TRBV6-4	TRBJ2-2	CASRLAGDTGELFF
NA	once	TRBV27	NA	CASSAPTSLEQYF
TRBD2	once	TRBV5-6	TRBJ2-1	CASSLAGGHEVQFF
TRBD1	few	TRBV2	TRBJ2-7	CASSINRQGGEQYF
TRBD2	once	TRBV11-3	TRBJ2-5	CASSLGGRETQYF
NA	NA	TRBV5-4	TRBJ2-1	CASSLGGSEEEQFF
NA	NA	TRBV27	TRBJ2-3	CASSLSRNTDTQYF
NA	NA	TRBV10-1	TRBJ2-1	CASSGGLAASYNEQFF
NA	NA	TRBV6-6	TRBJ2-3	CASSYERISGQYF
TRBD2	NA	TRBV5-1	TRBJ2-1	CASSPPTSGRQFF
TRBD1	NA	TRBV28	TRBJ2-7	CASSLDRGFEQYF
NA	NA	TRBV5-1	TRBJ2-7	CASSLRPPAWEQYF
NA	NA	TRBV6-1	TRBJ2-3	CASRLNWSADTQYF
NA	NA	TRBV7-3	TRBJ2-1	CASSPLTRGTYNEQFF
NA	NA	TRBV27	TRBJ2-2	CASSMRPTTGELFF
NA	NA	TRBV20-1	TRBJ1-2	CSAPDLYGYTF
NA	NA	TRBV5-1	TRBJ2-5	CASSFRGVEAETQYF
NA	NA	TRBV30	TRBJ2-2	CAWSGLRGSTGELFF
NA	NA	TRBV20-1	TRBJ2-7	CSASGNHEQYF
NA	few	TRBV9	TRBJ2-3	CASSGYRETDTQYF
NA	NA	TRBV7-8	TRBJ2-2	CASSLLAGISTGELFF
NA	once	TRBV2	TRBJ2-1	CASSSPKGLGGNEQFF